Given below is one T cell receptor (beta chain) in context. What it binds is not known. This CDR3 has 15 residues. Trimming cost V 6 bases and J 1 base; bases outside gene matches: 4. The V gene's germline CDR1 is SNHLY and CDR2 FYNNEI. The sample belongs to a study of somatic mutations in cytotoxic T cells in rheumatoid arthritis. Looking at the study overall: After diagnosis, patient blood (around 30 ml EDTA) was drawn right away, before any treatment was given. Study observations and caveats: The modest underrepresentation of TRBV07 observed in rheumatoid arthritis patients was not subjected to multiple-comparison adjustment.

The table came from immunoSEQ multiplex PCR; TCRdb's copy has only in-frame clones and leaves some out. The sample includes 25,000 to 30,000 clones, around 84% seen only once; the top ten take about a tenth. The V and J genes are TRBV2 and TRBJ2-7; TRBD2 matches 12 bases. The sequencing sample was made of CD8+ T cells sorted from blood. The origin of this receptor is an adult with rheumatoid arthritis. The CDR3 here is CASSKTSGSSYEQYF. The DNA for the CDR3 is TGTGCCAGCAGCAAGACTAGCGGGAGTTCCTACGAGCAGTACTTC.